The text below deals with one T cell receptor beta chain. What it binds is unknown. Measured with immunoSEQ multiplex PCR; TCRdb has only the in-frame clones, and not every one. In the table there are about 22,000 clones, roughly 84% of which are singletons. This sample was taken from a study of CD4 T cell repertoires in COVID-19. Across the study: After 9 to 11 days of IL-2 expansion, CFSE-low cells were relabeled and restimulated with other coronavirus spikes. Findings of the study overall: Several top expanded SARS-CoV-2-reactive clonotypes were shared by two or three memory subsets. Some SARS-CoV-2 clonotypes, between about 6.5 and 25%, recurred in SARS-CoV and/or HKU1 cultures.

The memory T cells were sequenced right after ex vivo isolation, without culture. Germline V gene sequence: CDR1 ENHRY, CDR2 SYGVKD. The length of the CDR3 is 17 residues. V shed 3 bases, J shed 3 bases, and the junction held 5 bases outside the gene matches. The chain is built from TRBV10-3 and TRBJ2-6, with 10 positions matching TRBD1. The receptor's source is a human donor who had COVID-19. This specimen consisted of central memory CD4+ T cells from blood, obtained before the COVID-19 pandemic. The CDR3 DNA reads as TGTGCCATCAGTGATGAGACAGGGGGCGGTGGGGCCAACGTCCTGACTTTC. Its translation: CAISDETGGGGANVLTF.